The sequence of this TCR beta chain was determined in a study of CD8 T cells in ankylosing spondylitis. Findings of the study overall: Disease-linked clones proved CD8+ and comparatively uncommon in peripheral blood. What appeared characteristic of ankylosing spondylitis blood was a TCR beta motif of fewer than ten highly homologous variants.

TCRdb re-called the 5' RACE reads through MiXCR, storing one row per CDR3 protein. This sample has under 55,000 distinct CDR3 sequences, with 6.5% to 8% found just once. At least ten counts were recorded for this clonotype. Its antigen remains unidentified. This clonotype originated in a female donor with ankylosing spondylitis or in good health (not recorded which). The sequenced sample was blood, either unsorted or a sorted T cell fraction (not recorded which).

For the CDR3, the DNA is TGCAGTGCTAGGGGGGGTAGGGGGGAGACCCAGTACTTC. It encodes CSARGGRGETQYF. The chain is built from TRBV20-1 and TRBJ2-5; D is perhaps TRBD1 or TRBD2 (6 bases each). The CDR3 length is 13 residues. The ends were cut back, 3 bases at V and 5 bases at J, with 13 bases in the middle. CDR1 DFQATT and CDR2 SNEGSKA come from the germline V gene (reference sequence).